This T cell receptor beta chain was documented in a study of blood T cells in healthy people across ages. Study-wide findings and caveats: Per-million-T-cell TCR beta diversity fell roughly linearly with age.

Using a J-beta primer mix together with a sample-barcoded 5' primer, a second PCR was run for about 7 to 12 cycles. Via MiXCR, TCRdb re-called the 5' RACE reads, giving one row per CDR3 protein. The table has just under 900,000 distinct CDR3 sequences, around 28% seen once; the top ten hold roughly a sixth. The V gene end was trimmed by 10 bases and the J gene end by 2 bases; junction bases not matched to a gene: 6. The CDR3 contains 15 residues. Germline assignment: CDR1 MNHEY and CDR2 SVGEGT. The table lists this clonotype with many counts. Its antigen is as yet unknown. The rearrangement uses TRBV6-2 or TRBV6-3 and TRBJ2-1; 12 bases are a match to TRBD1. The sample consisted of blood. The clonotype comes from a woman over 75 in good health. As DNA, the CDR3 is TGTGCCACCCGGGACAGGGGGCTCACCTACAATGAGCAGTTCTTC. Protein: CATRDRGLTYNEQFF.